This entry describes one T cell receptor (beta chain). Its antigen is not known. Sequencing was done on patients that had shown CD8+CD57+ cell expansion by flow cytometry. By the time of blood sampling, patients had still received no therapy. In germline, CDR1 is SNHLY, CDR2 FYNNEI. This CDR3 spans 13 amino acids. The V gene end was trimmed by 7 bases and the J gene end by 4 bases; junction bases not matched to a gene: 6. The template for TCR beta VDJ and CDR3 sequence profiling was genomic DNA. TCRdb ran MiXCR on the reads and lists one entry per CDR3 protein. The table records 120,000 or so distinct CDR3 sequences, about 40% of them present only once. The sample is drawn from a study of CD8+CD57+ T cells in acquired aplastic anemia. Background on the study: Sorted CD4+ and CD8+ cells gave an average of about 3.4 ug of DNA. Notes on the study in general: Shared by patients and controls, approximately 28 CD8+ CDR3s were abundant in patients. Controls and patients did not differ significantly in CD8+ Simpson's diversity.

The origin of this receptor is a human donor with aplastic anemia. This sequence joins TRBV2 and TRBJ2-7; 8 bases are a match to TRBD1. The sequenced sample consisted of sorted CD4+, CD8+, or CD8+CD57+ T cells (not recorded which) from PBMCs. Written as DNA, the CDR3 is TGTGCCAGCACACCGGACAGGGCATACGAGCAGTACTTC. Protein sequence: CASTPDRAYEQYF.